One sample yielded the 31 T cell receptor beta chains listed below, sequenced in a study of preoperative IRX-2 immunotherapy in early breast cancer. Measured with immunoSEQ multiplex PCR; TCRdb has only the in-frame clones, and not every one. The sample lists roughly 2,500 clones, 65% to 80% seen once, with about 12% in the top ten. Indicated treatment: preoperative locoregional IRX-2 cytokine immunotherapy. The source was tumor tissue, collected before IRX-2 immunotherapy. The receptors were sampled from a human donor with breast cancer.

This sequence joins TRBV28 and TRBJ1-5; TRBD1 might be the D (6 bases). CDR3 size: 15 residues. Germline V gives CDR1 MDHEN, CDR2 SYDVKM. The V and J ends lost 6 bases and 4 bases respectively, with 16 bases between them. Here the CDR3 DNA reads TGTGCCAGCAGGACATTGTGGGGGCGGAATCAGCCCCAGCATTTT. This sequence encodes CASRTLWGRNQPQHF. The full variable domain, its missing parts supplied by reference TRBV28 and TRBJ1-5, is DVKVTQSSRYLVKRTGEKVFLECVQDMDHENMFWYRQDPGLGLRLIYFSYDVKMKEKGDIPEGYSVSREKKERFSLILESASTNQTSMYLCASRTLWGRNQPQHFGDGTRLSIL.

The chain couples TRBV28 to TRBJ1-2, with D unresolved. Trimming took 3 bases from V and 2 from J, leaving 7 bases between them. Germline CDR1 reads MDHEN; CDR2 reads SYDVKM. The CDR3 spans 13 residues. The CDR3 DNA reads as TGTGCCAGCAGTTTTGGAGGGAACTATGGCTACACCTTC. Translating gives CASSFGGNYGYTF.

This clone was seen only a few times. The chain has TRBV6-8 and TRBJ1-5, with D possibly TRBD1 on 6 matching bases. Germline assignment: CDR1 MNHGY and CDR2 SAAAGT. CDR3 size: 15 residues. The germline V and J ends were trimmed by 7 bases and 0 bases, with 13 bases remaining between them. The CDR3 bases are TGTGCCAGCAAAGAGGACAGCAATAGCAATCAGCCCCAGCATTTT. Translated: CASKEDSNSNQPQHF.

The chain carries TRBV10-2 and TRBJ2-7; D gene uncertain. The CDR3 loop spans 12 amino acids. Germline loops: CDR1 WSHSY, CDR2 SAAADI. V lost 3 bases, J lost 3 bases, and 6 bases lay in between. DNA for the CDR3: TGCGCCAGCAGTGATGTCGGCTACGAGCAGTACTTC. Translation: CASSDVGYEQYF.

The V and J genes are TRBV22-1 and TRBJ1-3. TRBV22-1 is a pseudogene locus. This CDR3 has 14 amino acids. The chain's CDR3 is CASSWAGSGNTIYF. The CDR3 nucleotides are TGTGCCAGCAGTTGGGCGGGCTCTGGAAACACCATATATTTT.

CDR3 loop: CASSFSQGYDYGYTF. CDR3 nucleotide sequence: TGTGCCAGCAGCTTCTCACAGGGATATGACTATGGCTACACCTTC. V and J are TRBV11-3 and TRBJ1-2, with a tentative D call TRBD1 (6 bases). The V and J ends lost 3 bases and 3 bases respectively, with 14 bases between them. The CDR3 has 15 amino acids. Germline V CDR1 and CDR2: SGHNT, YENEEA.

The genes are TRBV5-1 and TRBJ2-7; 7 nucleotides match TRBD1. Trimming at V came to 7 bases and at J to 5 bases, leaving 15 bases not matched to a gene. The CDR3 totals 15 residues. Germline CDR1 is SGHRS and CDR2 is YFSETQ. The CDR3 is CASQRLPGQNHEQYF. The CDR3 coding sequence is TGCGCCAGCCAACGACTCCCGGGACAGAACCACGAGCAGTACTTC. The full variable domain, completed using reference TRBV5-1 and TRBJ2-7, is KAGVTQTPRYLIKTRGQQVTLSCSPISGHRSVSWYQQTPGQGLQFLFEYFSETQRNKGNFPGRFSGRQFSNSRSEMNVSTLELGDSALYLCASQRLPGQNHEQYFGPGTRLTVT.

This clone appeared a single time. The genes are TRBV19 and TRBJ2-1; 9 nucleotides agree with TRBD2. V was pared by 5 bases and J by 9 bases, with 8 bases of the junction left unmatched. The CDR3 is 14 residues long. Germline V lookup: CDR1 LNHDA, CDR2 SQIVND (reference sequence). DNA of the CDR3: TGTGCCAGTAGTCTCGGACTAGCGTCAGGTGAGCAGTTCTTC. This gives the protein CASSLGLASGEQFF.

DNA for the CDR3: TGTGCCATCAGGAGCCTAGCGGGGACCTACCGGGGCGAGCAGTTCTTC. It translates to CAIRSLAGTYRGEQFF. The chain combines TRBV6-8 with TRBJ2-1; 9 bases align to TRBD2. With 10 bases clipped from V and 10 bases from J, the junction kept 20 bases outside the gene matches. Germline-derived CDR1 and CDR2 are MNHGY and SAAAGT. This CDR3 spans 16 amino acids.

J is TRBJ2-6 and V is TRBV6-8, with no clear D. This CDR3 comprises 15 residues. Trimming pared 0 bases from V and 4 bases from J, leaving 7 bases between. Germline CDR1 MNHGY, CDR2 SAAAGT. The CDR3 DNA reads as TGTGCCAGCAGTTACTCGTGGCCCGGGGCCAACGTCCTGACTTTC. As protein: CASSYSWPGANVLTF.

This clone was detected only once. The chain uses TRBV28 and TRBJ1-2; the D is unclear. The CDR3 is 13 residues long. Trimming stripped 7 bases from V and 2 bases from J, with 11 bases between. The germline CDR1 and CDR2 sequences are MDHEN and SYDVKM. For the CDR3, the DNA is TGTGCCAGCAAGCAGATTTTAAACTATGGCTACACCTTC. Its protein product is CASKQILNYGYTF.

This clone was counted once. CDR3 in DNA: TGTGCCAGCAGCTTAGTACAGATGAACACTGAAGCTTTCTTT. As protein: CASSLVQMNTEAFF. The chain uses TRBV7-7 and TRBJ1-1; D ambiguous. The CDR3 contains 14 residues. The ends were cut back, 1 base at V and 0 bases at J, with 6 bases in the middle. In germline, CDR1 is SSHAT, CDR2 FNYEAQ (reference sequence). Drawing the rest from reference TRBV7-7 and TRBJ1-1, the complete variable domain is GAGVSQSPRYKVTKRGQDVTLRCDPISSHATLYWYQQALGQGPEFLTYFNYEAQPDKSGLPSDRFSAERPEGSISTLTIQRTEQRDSAMYRCASSLVQMNTEAFFGQGTRLTVV.

The chain carries TRBV6-8 and TRBJ2-5, with D possibly being TRBD2 (5 bases). CDR1 MNHGY and CDR2 SAAAGT come from the germline V gene. Trimming took off 4 bases at V and 2 bases at J, with 20 bases between the two ends. The CDR3 spans 17 residues. Here the CDR3 DNA reads TGTGCCAGCAGTTTGGGAGTAAGGGCAGACCAGCAAGAGACCCAGTACTTC. Translating gives CASSLGVRADQQETQYF.

This rearrangement joins TRBV7-6 to TRBJ2-1; 9 bases align to TRBD1. V lost 8 bases, J lost 4 bases, and 6 bases stayed unmatched. This CDR3 has 14 amino acids. Germline CDR1 SGHVS, CDR2 FNYEAQ. The DNA of the CDR3 is TGTGCCAGCCGAACCGGGACAGGGTACAATGAGCAGTTCTTC. This codes for CASRTGTGYNEQFF.

The V and J genes are TRBV7-1 and TRBJ1-5; no reliable D call. TRBV7-1 has ORF status, its function being uncertain. The CDR3 contains 13 residues. V was clipped by 8 bases and J by 4 bases, with 12 bases between them. The DNA for the CDR3 is TGTGCCAGCTCTGGGAGAGGGAATCAGCCCCAGCATTTT. Translation gives CASSGRGNQPQHF.

The chain is built from TRBV19 and TRBJ1-2; 7 positions agree with TRBD1. Per germline, CDR1 LNHDA and CDR2 SQIVND (reference sequence). J gave up 0 bases and V 7 bases, and 8 bases lay outside the gene matches. This CDR3 is 15 amino acids long. CDR3 DNA: TGTGCCAGTATGGCCGGGACAGCAACTAACTATGGCTACACCTTC. Translated, it gives CASMAGTATNYGYTF.

V gene TRBV23-1 combines with J gene TRBJ2-7, with 7 bases lining up with TRBD1. TRBV23-1 is assigned to the ORF class and has an uncertain function. The CDR3 is made up of 13 amino acids. The junction had 6 bases not matched to a gene; V was cut back by 8 bases and J by 2 bases. CDR3 bases: TGCGCCAGCGGGGACAGTACAGCCTACGAGCAGTACTTC. Amino acid sequence: CASGDSTAYEQYF.

The gene calls are TRBV19 and TRBJ1-3, with D possibly TRBD1 on 5 matching bases. CDR3 length equals 14 residues. The V and J ends lost 10 bases and 8 bases respectively, with 21 bases between them. Germline CDR1 is LNHDA and CDR2 is SQIVND (reference sequence). The CDR3 protein is CATSGGTGSDTIYF. CDR3 DNA: TGTGCCACCTCCGGCGGGACCGGGAGTGACACCATATATTTT.

The chain is built from TRBV11-3 and TRBJ2-7; weak D call: TRBD1 (5 bases). The V end lost 3 bases, the J end lost 7 bases, and 19 bases lay between the germline ends. The CDR3 sequence is 15 residues long. CDR1 is SGHNT and CDR2 is YENEEA in the germline V gene. In nucleotides, the CDR3 is TGTGCCAGCAGCTTGGGTCCCGGCAGGGTGGAAGAGCAGTACTTC. Protein sequence: CASSLGPGRVEEQYF.

The chain combines TRBV18 with TRBJ1-2; D unclear. Germline CDR1 KGHSH, CDR2 LQKENI. The length of the CDR3 is 14 residues. Trimming pared 3 bases from V and 5 bases from J, leaving 13 bases between. For the CDR3, the DNA is TGTGCCAGCTCACCCACAGCTCCTAGGTATGGCTACACCTTC. It yields the protein CASSPTAPRYGYTF.

This clone was recorded once. The chain employs TRBV7-6 and TRBJ1-1, with TRBD1 matching over 8 bases. There are 15 residues in the CDR3. J lost 1 base, V lost 5 bases, and 6 bases had no gene match. The germline gives CDR1 SGHVS, CDR2 FNYEAQ. CDR3 protein: CASSQGQVQNTEAFF. The CDR3 DNA reads as TGTGCCAGCAGCCAGGGACAGGTTCAGAACACTGAAGCTTTCTTT.

The chain couples TRBV11-3 to TRBJ2-7, with D perhaps matching TRBD1 or TRBD2 (5 bases each). The germline V gene encodes CDR1 SGHNT and CDR2 YENEEA. V shed 5 bases and J shed 0 bases, with 14 bases lying between them. CDR3 length equals 15 residues. The CDR3 here is CASSRGDSFSYEQYF. CDR3 DNA sequence: TGTGCCAGCAGCCGGGGAGACAGCTTCTCCTACGAGCAGTACTTC. Full variable domain (rest looked up from reference TRBV11-3 and TRBJ2-7): EAGVVQSPRYKIIEKKQPVAFWCNPISGHNTLYWYLQNLGQGPELLIRYENEEAVDDSQLPKDRFSAERLKGVDSTLKIQPAELGDSAVYLCASSRGDSFSYEQYFGPGTRLTVT.

This chain connects TRBV10-2 to TRBJ1-1; no firm D call. CDR3 length: 13 amino acids. From germline, CDR1 is WSHSY and CDR2 SAAADI. V was trimmed by 9 bases and J by 1 base, leaving 12 bases between them. DNA of the CDR3: TGCGCCAGTTCAGTGTACGGGAACACTGAAGCTTTCTTT. Amino acid sequence: CASSVYGNTEAFF.

V gene TRBV30 combines with J gene TRBJ1-1; unclear D gene. The length of the CDR3 is 14 residues. Germline V lookup: CDR1 GTSNPN, CDR2 SVGIG (reference sequence). CDR3 region: CALNRRRLNTEAFF. CDR3 nucleotides: TGTGCATTAAATCGGAGGAGGCTGAACACTGAAGCTTTCTTT.

The rearrangement links TRBV23-1 to TRBJ1-2; D ambiguous. TRBV23-1 is an ORF for which the function is uncertain. CDR3 size: 14 residues. With 6 bases removed from V and 5 bases from J, the gap between germline ends came to 16 bases. Here the CDR3 reads CASSLAGIRYGYTF. The CDR3 region has the DNA TGCGCCAGCAGCTTGGCCGGTATCCGGTATGGCTACACCTTC.

The CDR3 coding sequence is TGTGCCAGCAGTTATACACAGGGGGCCGACATTCAGTACTTC. It encodes CASSYTQGADIQYF. This rearrangement joins TRBV6-8 to TRBJ2-4; the match to TRBD1 covers 9 bases. The germline gives CDR1 MNHGY, CDR2 SAAAGT. V trimming: 3 bases; J trimming: 8 bases; junction bases outside the gene matches: 5. CDR3 length: 14 amino acids.

The J gene is TRBJ2-7, the V gene TRBV15, with 9 bases identical to TRBD1. This CDR3 contains 15 residues. Germline-derived CDR1 and CDR2 are LNHNV and YYDKDF (reference sequence). Trimming took 5 bases from V and 3 from J; bases not matched to a gene: 8. Written as DNA, the CDR3 is TGTGCCACCAGCGTATCGGGACAGGGAGTCTACGAGCAGTACTTC. Its translation is CATSVSGQGVYEQYF. The complete variable domain, with remaining parts taken from reference TRBV15 and TRBJ2-7, reads DAMVIQNPRYQVTQFGKPVTLSCSQTLNHNVMYWYQQKSSQAPKLLFHYYDKDFNNEADTPDNFQSRRPNTSFCFLDIRSPGLGDTAMYLCATSVSGQGVYEQYFGPGTRLTVT.

This clone turned up a few times. This sequence joins TRBV19 and TRBJ1-2, with 10 positions matching TRBD1. Looked up from germline, CDR1 is LNHDA and CDR2 is SQIVND (reference sequence). CDR3 length equals 15 residues. Trimming at V came to 6 bases and at J to 5 bases, leaving 9 bases not matched to a gene. Written as DNA, the CDR3 is TGTGCCAGTAGCACGACAGGGGGCGAACGATATGGCTACACCTTC. Translation: CASSTTGGERYGYTF.

This clone was seen only once. The rearrangement links TRBV11-3 to TRBJ2-3, with D possibly being TRBD2 (7 bases). There are 15 residues in the CDR3. Germline values: CDR1 SGHNT, CDR2 YENEEA. Trimming removed 3 bases at V and 4 bases at J, with 14 bases between. CDR3 DNA sequence: TGTGCCAGCAGCTTTAGGGGGGGGCTCTCAGATACGCAGTATTTT. This codes for CASSFRGGLSDTQYF.

The chain links TRBV19 to TRBJ1-1; possible D gene TRBD1, 5 bases. V lost 2 bases and J 11 bases, leaving 12 bases between the germline ends. The V gene's germline CDR1 is LNHDA and CDR2 SQIVND (reference sequence). This CDR3 is built from 12 residues. The CDR3 is CASSITQGEAFF. CDR3 coding DNA: TGTGCCAGTAGTATAACCCAGGGAGAGGCTTTCTTT.

The chain employs TRBV6-8 and TRBJ1-2; D uncertain. Trimming took 5 bases from V and 1 from J, leaving 8 bases between them. CDR3 size: 13 residues. The germline V gene has CDR1 MNHGY and CDR2 SAAAGT. DNA of the CDR3: TGTGCCAGCAGTGACGGGGTTAACTATGGCTACACCTTC. Its translation is CASSDGVNYGYTF.